These T cell receptor beta chains were read from a single sample in a study of shared clonotypes between healthy human individuals. Generated by immunoSEQ multiplex PCR, the TCRdb table keeps only in-frame clones and is missing some. The sample yields about 380,000 clones, approximately 96% seen once. The sample consisted of memory CD8+ T cells sorted from blood. The receptors shown here come from a man under 40 in good health. Each CDR3 is given with its conserved first and last residue. Each record gives: clone size, D gene, J gene, V gene, CDR3 DNA, CDR3 protein. D genes are given only for firm matches. The size field is filled for only some rows; it gives once, few, many or a size class.

abundance: NA; d_gene: NA; j_gene: TRBJ2-2; v_gene: TRBV27; CDR3nt: TGTGCCAGCAGTTTATCGGGAGTGGGCGGGGAGCTGTTTTTT; CDR3aa: CASSLSGVGGELFF
abundance: NA; d_gene: NA; j_gene: TRBJ2-2; v_gene: TRBV14; CDR3nt: TGTGCCAGCAGCTCCCTAGCGCCGAACACCGGGGAGCTGTTTTTT; CDR3aa: CASSSLAPNTGELFF
abundance: NA; d_gene: TRBD1; j_gene: TRBJ1-2; v_gene: TRBV5-6; CDR3nt: TGTGCCAGCACCCCAGGGGGACAGGTCTCAAAATCGTATGGCTACACCTTC; CDR3aa: CASTPGGQVSKSYGYTF
abundance: NA; d_gene: NA; j_gene: TRBJ1-2; v_gene: TRBV29-1; CDR3nt: TGCAGCGGCCTTGGTGGCTACACCTTC; CDR3aa: CSGLGGYTF
abundance: NA; d_gene: TRBD1; j_gene: TRBJ2-2; v_gene: TRBV6-5; CDR3nt: TGTGCCAGCAGTTCGGACAGGGAAAGGGAGCTGTTTTTT; CDR3aa: CASSSDRERELFF
abundance: once; d_gene: NA; j_gene: TRBJ2-7; v_gene: TRBV10-1; CDR3nt: TGCGCCAGCAGTGGGGGCAGGGAATATTACGAGCAGTACTTC; CDR3aa: CASSGGREYYEQYF
abundance: NA; d_gene: NA; j_gene: TRBJ2-1; v_gene: TRBV5-1; CDR3nt: TGCGCCAGCAGCCTCTTCCCCAATGAGCAGTTCTTC; CDR3aa: CASSLFPNEQFF
abundance: NA; d_gene: NA; j_gene: TRBJ2-5; v_gene: TRBV20-1; CDR3nt: TGCAGTGCTAGAGATCGGGCTACCCAGTACTTC; CDR3aa: CSARDRATQYF
abundance: NA; d_gene: NA; j_gene: TRBJ2-7; v_gene: TRBV28; CDR3nt: TGTGCCAGCAGTCCTCCGACCGTCATACGAGGGCAGTACTTC; CDR3aa: CASSPPTVIRGQYF
abundance: NA; d_gene: NA; j_gene: TRBJ1-1; v_gene: TRBV28; CDR3nt: TGTGCCAGCAGTTGGAGCGGGGAAGCTTTCTTT; CDR3aa: CASSWSGEAFF
abundance: NA; d_gene: NA; j_gene: TRBJ1-1; v_gene: TRBV20-1; CDR3nt: TGCAGTGGGGTGGGTTACACTGAAGCTTTCTTT; CDR3aa: CSGVGYTEAFF
abundance: NA; d_gene: TRBD2; j_gene: TRBJ2-1; v_gene: TRBV28; CDR3nt: TGTGCCAGCAAGACTAGCGGGAGCTCCTACAATGAGCAGTTCTTC; CDR3aa: CASKTSGSSYNEQFF
abundance: NA; d_gene: NA; j_gene: TRBJ2-7; v_gene: TRBV7-9; CDR3nt: TGTGCCAGCAGCCGACCAGGGGGGGTTGGGTACTTC; CDR3aa: CASSRPGGVGYF
abundance: NA; d_gene: NA; j_gene: TRBJ1-2; v_gene: TRBV5-4; CDR3nt: TGTGCCAGCAGCCGACCTATAGTGGTGGATTATGGCTACACCTTC; CDR3aa: CASSRPIVVDYGYTF
abundance: once; d_gene: NA; j_gene: TRBJ2-5; v_gene: TRBV14; CDR3nt: TGTGCCAGCAGCCAGGGAGCCAGGGTCGGACAAGAGACCCAGTACTTC; CDR3aa: CASSQGARVGQETQYF
abundance: NA; d_gene: NA; j_gene: TRBJ2-3; v_gene: TRBV28; CDR3nt: TGTGCCAGCAGGACCAAACTGTTCACAGATACGCAGTATTTT; CDR3aa: CASRTKLFTDTQYF
abundance: NA; d_gene: NA; j_gene: TRBJ1-3; v_gene: TRBV7-3; CDR3nt: TGTGCCAGCAGCGTCCTGGCTGGAAACACCATATATTTT; CDR3aa: CASSVLAGNTIYF
abundance: NA; d_gene: TRBD1; j_gene: TRBJ2-2; v_gene: TRBV7-2; CDR3nt: TGTGCCAGCAGCACCGGACAGGGTGATACCGGGGAGCTGTTTTTT; CDR3aa: CASSTGQGDTGELFF
abundance: NA; d_gene: NA; j_gene: TRBJ2-1; v_gene: TRBV4-2; CDR3nt: TGTGCCAGCAGCCAAGATAGGCCGGACGATGAGCAGTTCTTC; CDR3aa: CASSQDRPDDEQFF
abundance: NA; d_gene: NA; j_gene: TRBJ1-3; v_gene: TRBV7-9; CDR3nt: TGTGCCAGCGGGGTAGCGGGAGCTGGAAACACCATATATTTT; CDR3aa: CASGVAGAGNTIYF
abundance: NA; d_gene: TRBD2; j_gene: TRBJ2-7; v_gene: TRBV28; CDR3nt: TGTGCCAGCAGTTTATTGGCGGGAGAGGGCTACGAGCAGTACTTC; CDR3aa: CASSLLAGEGYEQYF
abundance: NA; d_gene: NA; j_gene: TRBJ1-1; v_gene: TRBV28; CDR3nt: NA; CDR3aa: CASSSSGTEAFF
abundance: NA; d_gene: NA; j_gene: TRBJ2-1; v_gene: TRBV10-1; CDR3nt: TGCGCCAGCAGTGAGTCGGTCCTAACCTTCAACAATGAGCAGTTCTTC; CDR3aa: CASSESVLTFNNEQFF